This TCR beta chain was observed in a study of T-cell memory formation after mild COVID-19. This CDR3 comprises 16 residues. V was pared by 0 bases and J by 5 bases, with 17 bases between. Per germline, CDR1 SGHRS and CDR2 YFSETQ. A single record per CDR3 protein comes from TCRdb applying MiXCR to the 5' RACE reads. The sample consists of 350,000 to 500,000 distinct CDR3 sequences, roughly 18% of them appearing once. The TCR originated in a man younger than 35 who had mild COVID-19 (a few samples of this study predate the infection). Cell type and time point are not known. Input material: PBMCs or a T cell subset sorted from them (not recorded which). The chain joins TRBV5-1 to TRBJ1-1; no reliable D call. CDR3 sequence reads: CASSLAHAASGTEAFF. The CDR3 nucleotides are TGCGCCAGCAGCTTGGCCCATGCAGCATCGGGGACTGAAGCTTTCTTT.